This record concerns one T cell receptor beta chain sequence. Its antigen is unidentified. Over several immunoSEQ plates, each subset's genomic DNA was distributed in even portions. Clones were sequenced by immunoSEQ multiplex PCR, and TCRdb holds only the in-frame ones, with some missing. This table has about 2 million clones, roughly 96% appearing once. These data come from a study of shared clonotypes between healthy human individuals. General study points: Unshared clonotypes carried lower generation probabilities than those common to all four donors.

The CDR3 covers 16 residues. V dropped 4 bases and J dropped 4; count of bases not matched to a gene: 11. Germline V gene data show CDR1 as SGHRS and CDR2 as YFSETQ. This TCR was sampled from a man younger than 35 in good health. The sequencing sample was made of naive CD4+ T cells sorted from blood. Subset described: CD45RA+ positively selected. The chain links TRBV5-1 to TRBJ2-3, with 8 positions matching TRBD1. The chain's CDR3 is CASSPNGQGFADTQYF. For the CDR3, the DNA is TGCGCCAGCAGCCCCAACGGACAGGGCTTCGCAGATACGCAGTATTTT.